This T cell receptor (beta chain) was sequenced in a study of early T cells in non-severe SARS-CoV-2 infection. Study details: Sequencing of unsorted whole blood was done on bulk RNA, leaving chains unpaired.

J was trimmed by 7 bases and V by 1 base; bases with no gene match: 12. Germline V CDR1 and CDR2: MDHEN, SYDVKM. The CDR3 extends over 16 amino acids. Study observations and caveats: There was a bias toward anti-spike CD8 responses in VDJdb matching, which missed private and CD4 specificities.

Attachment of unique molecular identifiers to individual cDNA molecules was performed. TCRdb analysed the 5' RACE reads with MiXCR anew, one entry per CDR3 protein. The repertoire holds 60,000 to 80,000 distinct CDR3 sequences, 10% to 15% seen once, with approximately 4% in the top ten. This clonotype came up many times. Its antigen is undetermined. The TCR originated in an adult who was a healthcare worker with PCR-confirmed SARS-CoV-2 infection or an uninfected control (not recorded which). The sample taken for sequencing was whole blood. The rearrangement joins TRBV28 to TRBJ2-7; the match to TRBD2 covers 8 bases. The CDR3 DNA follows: TGTGCCAGCAGTTTATCGCGGACTAGCAGCCCCCAAGAGCAGTACTTC. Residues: CASSLSRTSSPQEQYF.